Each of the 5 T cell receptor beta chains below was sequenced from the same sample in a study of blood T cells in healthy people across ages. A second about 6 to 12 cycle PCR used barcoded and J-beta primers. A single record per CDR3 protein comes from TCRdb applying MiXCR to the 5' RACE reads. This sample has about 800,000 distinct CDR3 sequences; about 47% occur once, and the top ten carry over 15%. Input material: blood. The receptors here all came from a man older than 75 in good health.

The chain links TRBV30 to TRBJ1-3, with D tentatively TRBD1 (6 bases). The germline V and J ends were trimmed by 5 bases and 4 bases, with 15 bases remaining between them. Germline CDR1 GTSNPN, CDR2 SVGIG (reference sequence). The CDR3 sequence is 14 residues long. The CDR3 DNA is TGTGCCTGGGGGGTGGGGGCAGGAGGAAACACCATATATTTT. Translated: CAWGVGAGGNTIYF.

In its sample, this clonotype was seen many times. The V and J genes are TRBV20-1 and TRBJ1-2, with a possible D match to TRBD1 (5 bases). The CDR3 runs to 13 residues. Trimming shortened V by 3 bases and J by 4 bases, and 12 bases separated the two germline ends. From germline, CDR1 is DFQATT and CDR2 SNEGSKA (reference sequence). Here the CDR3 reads CSASLGVGYGYTF. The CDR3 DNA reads TGCAGTGCTAGTTTAGGGGTTGGCTATGGCTACACCTTC.

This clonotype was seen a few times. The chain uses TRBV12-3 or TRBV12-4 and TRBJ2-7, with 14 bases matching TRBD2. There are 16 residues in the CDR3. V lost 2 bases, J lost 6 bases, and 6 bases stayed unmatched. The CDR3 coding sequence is TGTGCCAGCAGTTTATATGGACTAGCGGGAGGTAGCGAGCAGTACTTC. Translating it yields CASSLYGLAGGSEQYF.

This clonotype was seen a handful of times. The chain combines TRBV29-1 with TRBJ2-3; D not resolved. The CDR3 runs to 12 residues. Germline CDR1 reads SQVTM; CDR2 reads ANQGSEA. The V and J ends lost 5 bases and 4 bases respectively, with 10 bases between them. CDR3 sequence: CSVHISADTQYF. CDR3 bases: TGCAGCGTTCATATTTCAGCAGATACGCAGTATTTT.

The CDR3 bases are TGCAGTGCTAGGACGAAGACCCAGTACTTC. This encodes CSARTKTQYF. The J gene is TRBJ2-5, the V gene TRBV20-1; no reliable D call. V was shortened by 3 bases and J by 6 bases, with 5 bases between the two germline ends. The germline V gene encodes CDR1 DFQATT and CDR2 SNEGSKA (reference sequence). CDR3 size: 10 residues.